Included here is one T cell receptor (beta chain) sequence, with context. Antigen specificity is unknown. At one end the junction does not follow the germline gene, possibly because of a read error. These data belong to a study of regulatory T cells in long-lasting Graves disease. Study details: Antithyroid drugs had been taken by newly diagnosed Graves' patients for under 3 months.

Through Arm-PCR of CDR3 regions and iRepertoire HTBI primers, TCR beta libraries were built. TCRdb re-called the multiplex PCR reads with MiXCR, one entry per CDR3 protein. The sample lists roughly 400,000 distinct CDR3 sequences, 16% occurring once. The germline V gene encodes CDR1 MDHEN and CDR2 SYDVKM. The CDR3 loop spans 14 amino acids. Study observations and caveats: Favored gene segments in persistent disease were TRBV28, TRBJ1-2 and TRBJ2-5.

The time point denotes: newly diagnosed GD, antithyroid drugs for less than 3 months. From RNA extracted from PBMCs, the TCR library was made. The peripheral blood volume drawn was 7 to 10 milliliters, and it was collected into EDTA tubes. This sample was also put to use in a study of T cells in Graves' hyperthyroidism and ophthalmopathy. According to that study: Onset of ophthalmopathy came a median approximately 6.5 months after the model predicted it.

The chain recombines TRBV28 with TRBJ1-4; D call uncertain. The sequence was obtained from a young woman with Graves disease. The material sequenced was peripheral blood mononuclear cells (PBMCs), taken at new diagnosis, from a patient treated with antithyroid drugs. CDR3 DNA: TGTGCCAGCAGTTTACCCTGGGGAAATGAAAGACTGTTTTTT. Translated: CASSLPWGNERLFF.